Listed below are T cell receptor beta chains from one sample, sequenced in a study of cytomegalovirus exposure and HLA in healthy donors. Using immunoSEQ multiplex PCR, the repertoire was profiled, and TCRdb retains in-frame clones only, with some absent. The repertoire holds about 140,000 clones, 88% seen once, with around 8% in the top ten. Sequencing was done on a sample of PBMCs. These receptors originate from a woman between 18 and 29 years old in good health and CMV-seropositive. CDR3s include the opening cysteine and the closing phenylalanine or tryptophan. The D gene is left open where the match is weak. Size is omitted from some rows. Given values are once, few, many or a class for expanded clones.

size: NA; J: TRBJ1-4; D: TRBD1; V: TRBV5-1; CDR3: CASSYSGQGQNEKLFF; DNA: TGCGCCAGCAGCTATTCGGGACAGGGACAGAATGAAAAACTGTTTTTT
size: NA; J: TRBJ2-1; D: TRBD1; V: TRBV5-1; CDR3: CASRKGTGGGNEQFF; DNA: TGCGCCAGCAGAAAGGGGACAGGGGGTGGCAATGAGCAGTTCTTC
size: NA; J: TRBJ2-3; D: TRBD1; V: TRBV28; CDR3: CASSTITGGTDTQYF; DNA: TGTGCCAGCAGCACTATAACAGGGGGCACAGATACGCAGTATTTT
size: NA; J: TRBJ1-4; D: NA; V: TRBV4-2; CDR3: CASSQEYRDNEKLFF; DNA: TGTGCCAGCAGCCAAGAATACAGAGACAATGAAAAACTGTTTTTT
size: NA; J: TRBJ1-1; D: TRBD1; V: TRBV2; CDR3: CASTSDRALNTEAFF; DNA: TGTGCCAGCACCTCGGACAGGGCCTTGAACACTGAAGCTTTCTTT
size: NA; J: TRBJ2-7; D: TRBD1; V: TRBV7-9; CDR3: CASSLSHRTGATYEQYF; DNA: TGTGCCAGCAGCTTAAGTCACCGGACAGGCGCAACCTACGAGCAGTACTTC
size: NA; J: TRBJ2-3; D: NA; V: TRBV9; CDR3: CASSVATGDTQYF; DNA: TGTGCCAGCAGCGTAGCTACGGGAGATACGCAGTATTTT
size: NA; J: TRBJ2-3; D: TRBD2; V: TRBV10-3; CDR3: CAISDSGTSTDTQYF; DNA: TGTGCCATCAGTGATAGCGGGACTAGCACAGATACGCAGTATTTT
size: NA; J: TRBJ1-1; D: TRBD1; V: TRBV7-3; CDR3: CASSPGTANTEAFF; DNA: TGTGCCAGCAGCCCCGGGACAGCGAACACTGAAGCTTTCTTT
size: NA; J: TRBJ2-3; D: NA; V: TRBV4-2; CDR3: CASSQGGVSTDTQYF; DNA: TGTGCCAGCAGCCAAGGGGGGGTTAGCACAGATACGCAGTATTTT
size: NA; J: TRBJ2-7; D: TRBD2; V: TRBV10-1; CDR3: CASSPSGSYEQYF; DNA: TGCGCCAGCAGCCCTAGCGGTTCCTACGAGCAGTACTTC
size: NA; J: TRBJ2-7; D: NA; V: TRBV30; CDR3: CACFGSKGYEQYF; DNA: TGTGCCTGTTTCGGATCAAAGGGGTACGAGCAGTACTTC
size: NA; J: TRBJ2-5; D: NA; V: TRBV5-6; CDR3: CASSLEVGHTETQYF; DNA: TGTGCCAGCAGCTTGGAGGTTGGGCATACGGAGACCCAGTACTTC
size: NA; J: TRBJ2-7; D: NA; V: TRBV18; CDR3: CASSLNAPPRIYEQYF; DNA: TGTGCCAGCTCACTTAATGCTCCCCCCAGGATCTACGAGCAGTACTTC
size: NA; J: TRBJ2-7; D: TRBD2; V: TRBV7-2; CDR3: CASSLASGGYEQYF; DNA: TGTGCCAGCAGCTTAGCTAGCGGGGGTTACGAGCAGTACTTC
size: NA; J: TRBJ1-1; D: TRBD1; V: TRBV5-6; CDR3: CASSLGGTGIGAEAFF; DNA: TGTGCCAGCAGCTTGGGGGGGACAGGGATCGGGGCTGAAGCTTTCTTT
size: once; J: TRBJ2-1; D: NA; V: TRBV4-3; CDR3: CASSQDPQGASPNNEQFF; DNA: TGCGCCAGCAGCCAAGATCCGCAAGGGGCCTCCCCAAACAATGAGCAGTTCTTC
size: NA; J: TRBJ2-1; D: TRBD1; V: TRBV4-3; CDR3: CASSQDWGTVYNEQFF; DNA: TGCGCCAGCAGCCAAGATTGGGGGACAGTTTACAATGAGCAGTTCTTC
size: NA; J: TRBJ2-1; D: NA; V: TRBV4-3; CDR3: CASSQSLAYSYNEQFF; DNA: TGCGCCAGCAGCCAAAGTTTAGCGTACTCCTACAATGAGCAGTTCTTC
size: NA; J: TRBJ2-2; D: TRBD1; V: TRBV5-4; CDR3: CASTPRDRGNTGELFF; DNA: TGTGCCAGCACCCCCCGGGACAGGGGGAACACCGGGGAGCTGTTTTTT
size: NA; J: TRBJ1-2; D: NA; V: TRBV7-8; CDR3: CASSRRSGVDYGYTF; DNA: TGTGCCAGCAGCCGTCGGTCGGGGGTGGACTATGGCTACACCTTC
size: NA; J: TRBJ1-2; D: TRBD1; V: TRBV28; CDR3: CASSPRTGGSYHYGYTF; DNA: TGTGCCAGCAGTCCTCGAACAGGGGGAAGTTATCACTATGGCTACACCTTC
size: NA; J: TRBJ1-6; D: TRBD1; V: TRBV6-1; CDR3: CASNPGGSFNSPLHF; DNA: TGTGCCAGCAACCCAGGGGGAAGTTTTAATTCACCCCTCCACTTT
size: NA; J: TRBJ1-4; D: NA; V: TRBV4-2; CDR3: CASSQEAGGEKLFF; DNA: TGTGCCAGCAGCCAAGAGGCGGGGGGGGAAAAACTGTTTTTT
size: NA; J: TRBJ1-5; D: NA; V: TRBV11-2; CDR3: CASSLAPYQPQHF; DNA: TGTGCCAGCAGCTTAGCCCCCTATCAGCCCCAGCATTTT
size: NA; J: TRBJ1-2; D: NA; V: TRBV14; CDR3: CASSGVAGNYGYTF; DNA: TGTGCCAGCAGCGGGGTTGCAGGGAACTATGGCTACACCTTC
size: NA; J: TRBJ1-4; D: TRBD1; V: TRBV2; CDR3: CASSGHPGQGNEKLFF; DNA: TGTGCCAGCAGCGGTCATCCGGGACAGGGAAATGAAAAACTGTTTTTT
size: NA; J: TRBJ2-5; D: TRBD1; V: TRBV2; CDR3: CASSRQGAIETQYF; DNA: TGTGCCAGCAGTAGACAGGGGGCGATAGAGACCCAGTACTTC
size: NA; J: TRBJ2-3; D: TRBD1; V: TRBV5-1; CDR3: CASSLKPGQTDTQYF; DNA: TGCGCCAGCAGCTTAAAACCGGGACAGACAGATACGCAGTATTTT
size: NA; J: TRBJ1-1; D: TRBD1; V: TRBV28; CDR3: CASRATGASVYTEAFF; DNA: TGTGCCAGCAGGGCGACAGGGGCTAGTGTTTACACTGAAGCTTTCTTT
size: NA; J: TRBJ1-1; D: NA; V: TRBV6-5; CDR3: CASSAYREWDTEAFF; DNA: TGTGCCAGCAGTGCGTACAGGGAATGGGACACTGAAGCTTTCTTT
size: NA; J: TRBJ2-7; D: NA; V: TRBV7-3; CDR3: CASSSQGHPLYEQYF; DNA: TGTGCCAGCAGCTCCCAGGGCCACCCCCTCTACGAGCAGTACTTC
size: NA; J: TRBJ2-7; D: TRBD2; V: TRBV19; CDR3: CASSDVRRGEYEQYF; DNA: TGTGCCAGTAGCGACGTTAGGCGGGGGGAATACGAGCAGTACTTC
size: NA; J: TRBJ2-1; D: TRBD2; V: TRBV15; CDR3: CATSRVAAGGPLNEQFF; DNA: TGTGCCACCAGCAGAGTGGCGGCGGGGGGGCCTCTAAATGAGCAGTTCTTC
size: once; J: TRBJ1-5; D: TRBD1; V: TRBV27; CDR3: CASSLDRSNQPQHF; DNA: TGTGCCAGCAGTTTGGACAGGAGCAATCAGCCCCAGCATTTT
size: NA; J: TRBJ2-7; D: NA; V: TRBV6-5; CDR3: CASSYAGSSYEQYF; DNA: TGTGCCAGCAGTTACGCGGGAAGCTCCTACGAGCAGTACTTC
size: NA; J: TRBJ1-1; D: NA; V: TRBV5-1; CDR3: CASSLGTVGTEAFF; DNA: TGCGCCAGCAGCTTGGGGACAGTTGGCACTGAAGCTTTCTTT
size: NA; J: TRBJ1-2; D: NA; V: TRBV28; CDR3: CASSLPDNFYGYTF; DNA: TGTGCCAGCAGTCTACCTGACAACTTCTATGGCTACACCTTC
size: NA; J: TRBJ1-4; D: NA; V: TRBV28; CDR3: CASSFPSPGRGSEKLFF; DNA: TGTGCCAGCAGTTTCCCCTCTCCCGGCAGGGGTAGTGAAAAACTGTTTTTT
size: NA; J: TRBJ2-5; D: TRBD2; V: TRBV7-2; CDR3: CASSVGLERETQYF; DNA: TGTGCCAGCAGCGTCGGACTAGAGCGAGAGACCCAGTACTTC
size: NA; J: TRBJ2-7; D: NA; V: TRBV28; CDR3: CASSLGDGFHEQYF; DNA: TGTGCCAGCAGTTTAGGTGACGGGTTCCACGAGCAGTACTTC
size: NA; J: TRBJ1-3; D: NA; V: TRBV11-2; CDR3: CASSLQGNTIYF; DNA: TGTGCCAGCAGCTTACAGGGAAACACCATATATTTT
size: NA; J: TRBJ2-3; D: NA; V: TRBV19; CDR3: CASRTGYGTDTQYF; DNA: TGTGCCAGTAGAACAGGGTATGGCACAGATACGCAGTATTTT
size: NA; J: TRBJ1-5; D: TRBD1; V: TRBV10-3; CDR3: CAIWDRSSGQPQHF; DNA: TGTGCCATTTGGGACAGGTCTTCGGGTCAGCCCCAGCATTTT
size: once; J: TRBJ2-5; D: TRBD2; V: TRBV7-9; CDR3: CASRASGEETQYF; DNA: TGTGCCAGCAGGGCTAGCGGGGAAGAGACCCAGTACTTC
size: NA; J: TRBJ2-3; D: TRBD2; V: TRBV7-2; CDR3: CASSVSSGSTDTQYF; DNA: TGTGCCAGCAGCGTCTCTAGCGGTAGCACAGATACGCAGTATTTT
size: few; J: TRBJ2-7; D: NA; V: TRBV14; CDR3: CASSPTRHEQYF; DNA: TGTGCCAGCAGCCCCACTCGTCACGAGCAGTACTTC
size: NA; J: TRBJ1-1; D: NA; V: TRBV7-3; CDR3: CASSLSGNTEAFF; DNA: TGTGCCAGCAGCTTATCAGGGAACACTGAAGCTTTCTTT
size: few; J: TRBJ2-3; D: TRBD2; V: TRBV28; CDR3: CASSLLLASGRWSEDTQYF; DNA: TGTGCCAGCAGTCTCCTCCTCGCTAGCGGGAGGTGGTCTGAAGATACGCAGTATTTT
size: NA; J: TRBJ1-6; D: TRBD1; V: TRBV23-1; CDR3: CASSEGQSSSYNSPLHF; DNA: TGCGCCAGCAGTGAGGGACAGTCAAGCTCCTATAATTCACCCCTCCACTTT
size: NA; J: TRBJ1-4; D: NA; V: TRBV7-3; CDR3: CASSLYRGEKLFF; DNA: TGTGCCAGCAGCTTATATAGGGGCGAAAAACTGTTTTTT
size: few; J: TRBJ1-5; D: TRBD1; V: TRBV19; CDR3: CASSVTGGNQPQHF; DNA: TGTGCCAGTAGTGTAACAGGGGGCAATCAGCCCCAGCATTTT
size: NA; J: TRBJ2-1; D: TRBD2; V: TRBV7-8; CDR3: CASSLEGTRSEIF; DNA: TGTGCCAGCAGCTTAGAAGGGACTAGGTCTGAGATCTTC
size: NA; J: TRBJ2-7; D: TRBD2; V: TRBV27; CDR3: CASSPSGTYEQYF; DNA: TGTGCCAGCAGTCCTAGCGGTACCTACGAGCAGTACTTC